A selection of T cell receptor beta chains follows, all from one sample in a study of cytomegalovirus exposure and HLA in healthy donors. Assay: immunoSEQ multiplex PCR; the TCRdb copy retains only in-frame clones and omits some. The data contain over 100,000 clones, roughly 78% of them singletons. Sequenced sample: PBMCs. The receptors derive from a woman aged 40 to 50 in good health and CMV-seronegative. CDR3s include the opening cysteine and the closing phenylalanine or tryptophan. The D gene is left open where the match is weak. Where a row states a size, it is once, few, many or the class of an expanded clone; other rows omit it.

DNA: TGTGCCAGCAGTCCCCTCCAGCTACTCCGGGGTCAGCCCCAGCATTTT
CDR3: CASSPLQLLRGQPQHF
size: few
V: TRBV28
D: -
J: TRBJ1-5

DNA: TGCGCCAGCAGCTTGGTGGGCGGGAGTTCCTACAATGAGCAGTTCTTC
CDR3: CASSLVGGSSYNEQFF
size: -
V: TRBV5-1
D: TRBD2
J: TRBJ2-1

DNA: TGCGCCAGCAGCCAAGAGGGGGGATTGAACACTGAAGCTTTCTTT
CDR3: CASSQEGGLNTEAFF
size: -
V: TRBV4-3
D: -
J: TRBJ1-1

DNA: TGTGCCAGCAGCTTATTCGCGGGAAAGGAGACCCAGTACTTC
CDR3: CASSLFAGKETQYF
size: -
V: TRBV7-2
D: -
J: TRBJ2-5

DNA: TGTGCCATCCAGGGGACGCGCAATCAGCCCCAGCATTTT
CDR3: CAIQGTRNQPQHF
size: medium-sized
V: TRBV10-3
D: -
J: TRBJ1-5

DNA: TGTGCCAGCAGCCCCCGGGACACAGATCAGCCCCAGCATTTT
CDR3: CASSPRDTDQPQHF
size: -
V: TRBV7-9
D: -
J: TRBJ1-5

DNA: TGTGCCAGTAGTATAGATATGGAGGCACGTGCTTCATCATACACCTTC
CDR3: CASSIDMEARASSYTF
size: -
V: TRBV19
D: -
J: TRBJ1-2

DNA: TGTGCCAGCACCGAAGGGACAGCTTTGGGCTATGGCTACACCTTC
CDR3: CASTEGTALGYGYTF
size: -
V: TRBV6-1
D: TRBD1
J: TRBJ1-2

DNA: TGTGCCAGCAGTTTACGACAGAAGAACACTGAAGCTTTCTTT
CDR3: CASSLRQKNTEAFF
size: -
V: TRBV27
D: -
J: TRBJ1-1

DNA: TGCGCCAGCAGCCAAGTAGAGAGTGAAGCTTTCTTT
CDR3: CASSQVESEAFF
size: -
V: TRBV4-1
D: -
J: TRBJ1-1

DNA: TGTGCCAGCAGCCGTACGACAGGGAGAGATACGCAGTATTTT
CDR3: CASSRTTGRDTQYF
size: -
V: TRBV14
D: TRBD1
J: TRBJ2-3

DNA: TGTGCCAGCAGCTGGGGACTAGCGGGGGGCTACAATGAGCAGTTCTTC
CDR3: CASSWGLAGGYNEQFF
size: few
V: TRBV7-3
D: TRBD2
J: TRBJ2-1

DNA: TGTGCCAGCAGTGACCCAATCGGGACACGCCAGGAGACCCAGTACTTC
CDR3: CASSDPIGTRQETQYF
size: -
V: TRBV6-1
D: -
J: TRBJ2-5

DNA: TGTGCCAGCAGCCCCCGCCGGGACAGGGGCCGCACCGGGGAGCTGTTTTTT
CDR3: CASSPRRDRGRTGELFF
size: -
V: TRBV14
D: TRBD1
J: TRBJ2-2

DNA: TGTGCCAGCAGCTATGACAGGGGGCTTCCGACAGAGACCCAGTACTTC
CDR3: CASSYDRGLPTETQYF
size: -
V: TRBV5-6
D: TRBD1
J: TRBJ2-5

DNA: TGTGCCAGCAGCTTAGGGACTAGCGGCTACAATGAGCAGTTCTTC
CDR3: CASSLGTSGYNEQFF
size: -
V: TRBV7-3
D: TRBD2
J: TRBJ2-1

DNA: TGTGCCATCAGTGGCACATGGACAGGGGGCTTGGGGGGCTACACCTTC
CDR3: CAISGTWTGGLGGYTF
size: -
V: TRBV10-3
D: TRBD1
J: TRBJ1-2

DNA: TGTGCCAGCAGTCCGAGGACAGGGAGGTACGAGCAGTACTTC
CDR3: CASSPRTGRYEQYF
size: once
V: TRBV6-5
D: TRBD1
J: TRBJ2-7

DNA: TGTGCCAGCAGCTTAGGCGACTTAGGAGCTTTCTTT
CDR3: CASSLGDLGAFF
size: -
V: TRBV7-9
D: -
J: TRBJ1-1

DNA: TGTGCCAGCAGCTTGGGTAGCGGGAGGGGAACAGATACGCAGTATTTT
CDR3: CASSLGSGRGTDTQYF
size: -
V: TRBV7-2
D: TRBD2
J: TRBJ2-3

DNA: TGTGCCAGCAGCTTAGCGACTAGCGGCGAGCAGTTCTTC
CDR3: CASSLATSGEQFF
size: -
V: TRBV7-9
D: TRBD2
J: TRBJ2-1

DNA: TGTGCCAGCAGCGGGAGGACTAGCGGGAGTTCCACCCCCCGCGAGCAGTACTTC
CDR3: CASSGRTSGSSTPREQYF
size: -
V: TRBV5-5
D: TRBD2
J: TRBJ2-7

DNA: TGTGCCAGCAGTTTGCGCTCACCCTACGAGCAGTACTTC
CDR3: CASSLRSPYEQYF
size: few
V: TRBV27
D: -
J: TRBJ2-7

DNA: TGCGCCAGCAGCCAAGGGAGGGCAGGGAACACTGAAGCTTTCTTT
CDR3: CASSQGRAGNTEAFF
size: -
V: TRBV4-1
D: -
J: TRBJ1-1

DNA: TGTGCCAGCTCACCAAGTCAGGGAGGAACTGAAGCTTTCTTT
CDR3: CASSPSQGGTEAFF
size: -
V: TRBV18
D: -
J: TRBJ1-1

DNA: TGTGCTAGCGGGCATTACACCGGGGAGCTGTTTTTT
CDR3: CASGHYTGELFF
size: -
V: TRBV7-7
D: TRBD2
J: TRBJ2-2

DNA: TGTGCCAGCAGCCAATGGACTCGGGACAGGGCTTCCCGAAAGGAGTTCTTC
CDR3: CASSQWTRDRASRKEFF
size: -
V: TRBV4-2
D: TRBD1
J: TRBJ2-1

DNA: TGCGCCAGCAGTGTCGGGGAGGACAATGAGCAGTTCTTC
CDR3: CASSVGEDNEQFF
size: -
V: TRBV10-1
D: -
J: TRBJ2-1

DNA: TGTGCCAGCAATTCCGGACAGGGGGGCACAGATACGCAGTATTTT
CDR3: CASNSGQGGTDTQYF
size: -
V: TRBV2
D: TRBD1
J: TRBJ2-3

DNA: TGTGCCAGCAGTTACTCGAGACAGGTCATAGGCGGGGAGCTGTTTTTT
CDR3: CASSYSRQVIGGELFF
size: -
V: TRBV6-5
D: -
J: TRBJ2-2

DNA: TGTGCCAGCAGCCAAGCCATACAGGGGACGGGATACGAGCAGTACTTC
CDR3: CASSQAIQGTGYEQYF
size: -
V: TRBV4-2
D: TRBD1
J: TRBJ2-7

DNA: TGTGCCAGCAGTTACCAGGGGGGCGGGTCACCCCTCCACTTT
CDR3: CASSYQGGGSPLHF
size: -
V: TRBV27
D: TRBD1
J: TRBJ1-6

DNA: TGTGCCAGCAGTTCGTACCGGGACAGCTCCTACGAGCAGTACTTC
CDR3: CASSSYRDSSYEQYF
size: -
V: TRBV28
D: TRBD1
J: TRBJ2-7

DNA: TGCGCCAGCAGCTTGAACAACAATGAGCAGTTCTTC
CDR3: CASSLNNNEQFF
size: -
V: TRBV5-1
D: -
J: TRBJ2-1

DNA: TGTGCCAGCAGCTCGGGACCGGGACAGGGCTACGAGCAGTACTTC
CDR3: CASSSGPGQGYEQYF
size: -
V: TRBV6-6
D: TRBD1
J: TRBJ2-7

DNA: TGTGCCAGCTCGAGGTATCGGCAAGAGACCCAGTACTTC
CDR3: CASSRYRQETQYF
size: -
V: TRBV5-6
D: -
J: TRBJ2-5

DNA: TGTGCCAGCAGCTTAGTGGCCCTAGGGGGTGAGCAGTTCTTC
CDR3: CASSLVALGGEQFF
size: -
V: TRBV7-8
D: -
J: TRBJ2-1

DNA: TGCGCCAGCAGCCAAGACCGACTAGCTAAGAGTACGAGTACAGATACGCAGTATTTT
CDR3: CASSQDRLAKSTSTDTQYF
size: -
V: TRBV4-1
D: TRBD2
J: TRBJ2-3

DNA: TGTGCCAGCAGCGACACCACCCGACAGAAGGGTACCGGGGAGCTGTTTTTT
CDR3: CASSDTTRQKGTGELFF
size: -
V: TRBV5-6
D: -
J: TRBJ2-2

DNA: TGTGCCAGCAGCCCCTTACCGCCCGGGGACAGAAGTGGCTACACCTTC
CDR3: CASSPLPPGDRSGYTF
size: few
V: TRBV27
D: TRBD1
J: TRBJ1-2

DNA: TGCGCCAGCAGCCAAGTTTACACGGCGGGGATGAACACTGAAGCTTTCTTT
CDR3: CASSQVYTAGMNTEAFF
size: -
V: TRBV4-3
D: -
J: TRBJ1-1

DNA: TGTGCCACCAGCAGGCTGGGGGGGTCCTACGAGCAGTACTTC
CDR3: CATSRLGGSYEQYF
size: -
V: TRBV15
D: TRBD2
J: TRBJ2-7

DNA: TGTGCCACCCAATTGGACAGACTGAGCACTGAAGCTTTCTTT
CDR3: CATQLDRLSTEAFF
size: -
V: TRBV15
D: -
J: TRBJ1-1

DNA: TGTGCCAGCAGTTTAAACTCCGACAGTAGGGGTACGCAGTATTTT
CDR3: CASSLNSDSRGTQYF
size: -
V: TRBV27
D: -
J: TRBJ2-3

DNA: TGCGCCAGCAGCCTCTGGGCCCAACAAGAGACCCAGTACTTC
CDR3: CASSLWAQQETQYF
size: -
V: TRBV5-1
D: -
J: TRBJ2-5

DNA: TGTGCCAGCAGCTTAGGCCGATTCGCGGGAGGAGCAGATACGCAGTATTTT
CDR3: CASSLGRFAGGADTQYF
size: few
V: TRBV11-2
D: TRBD2
J: TRBJ2-3

DNA: TGTGCCAGCAGTACGGGACAGGCCTCCGGTTCACCCCTCCACTTT
CDR3: CASSTGQASGSPLHF
size: -
V: TRBV28
D: TRBD1
J: TRBJ1-6

DNA: TGTGCCAGTAGTATTCAGTGGGGACAAGGACAGCCCCAGCATTTT
CDR3: CASSIQWGQGQPQHF
size: -
V: TRBV19
D: -
J: TRBJ1-5